The 28 T cell receptor beta chains below all came from one sample that was sequenced in a study of human thymus T cells. Repertoires were generated with immunoSEQ multiplex PCR, while TCRdb's copy carries only in-frame clones and drops some. Of tens of thousands of clones in the sample, 94% are singletons; the top ten hold around 5.4%. Sequenced: blood. Source of these receptors: a boy less than two years old with a congenital heart defect but otherwise immunologically healthy.

V usage is TRBV6-6 and J usage is TRBJ1-2, with D hard to call. Trimming removed 4 bases from V and 2 bases from J, with 5 bases in between. The CDR3 runs 12 residues. Looked up from germline, CDR1 is MNHNY and CDR2 is SVGAGI (reference sequence). The CDR3 protein is CASSLDNYGYTF. As DNA, the CDR3 is TGTGCCAGCAGTTTGGACAACTATGGCTACACCTTC.

The chain combines TRBV6-4 with TRBJ2-2; either TRBD1 or TRBD2 may fit D (6 bases each). With 6 bases removed from V and 8 bases from J, the gap between germline ends came to 10 bases. The CDR3 is 12 residues long. Germline CDR1 MRHNA, CDR2 SNTAGT. In DNA, the CDR3 is TGTGCCAGCAGAGGGGGGAGAGGGGAGCTGTTTTTT. This sequence encodes CASRGGRGELFF.

This clone was seen only once. CDR3 protein: CASTTTRGSGANVLTF. Here the CDR3 DNA reads TGTGCCAGCACAACAACCCGGGGATCCGGGGCCAACGTCCTGACTTTC. The chain has TRBV5-4 and TRBJ2-6, with TRBD2 as a possible D gene (5 bases). The CDR3 is 16 amino acids. Germline loops: CDR1 SGHNT, CDR2 YYREEE (reference sequence). Trimming pared 6 bases from V and 4 bases from J, leaving 17 bases between.

This chain connects TRBV5-4 to TRBJ2-1; the match to TRBD2 covers 13 bases. The CDR3 runs 16 residues. V was pared by 2 bases and J by 9 bases, with 8 bases of the junction left unmatched. Germline CDR1 is SGHNT and CDR2 is YYREEE (reference sequence). CDR3: CASSFLTSGRSGEQFF. The CDR3 nucleotides are TGTGCCAGCAGCTTCCTGACTAGCGGGAGGTCCGGTGAGCAGTTCTTC.

The genes are TRBV7-2 and TRBJ2-7; D ambiguous. Germline V gene data show CDR1 as SGHTA and CDR2 as FQGNSA. V was cut by 1 base and J by 3 bases, with 7 bases left in between. The CDR3 has 13 amino acids. DNA for the CDR3: TGTGCCAGCAGCTTAGTCCCCTACTACGAGCAGTACTTC. Protein sequence: CASSLVPYYEQYF.

The chain uses TRBV9 and TRBJ2-7, with D perhaps TRBD1 or TRBD2 (7 bases each). V was clipped by 2 bases and J by 2 bases, with 14 bases between them. The CDR3 covers 15 residues. Germline CDR1 SGDLS, CDR2 YYNGEE. This CDR3 is CASSVTQGGAYEQYF. In DNA, the CDR3 is TGTGCCAGCAGCGTTACCCAGGGGGGGGCCTACGAGCAGTACTTC.

The chain uses TRBV7-2 and TRBJ2-1, with D unclear. V was pared by 1 base and J by 0 bases, with 7 bases between. The CDR3 is 15 amino acids. In germline, CDR1 is SGHTA, CDR2 FQGNSA. CDR3 sequence (DNA): TGTGCCAGCAGCTTAGGATTTGGCTCCTACAATGAGCAGTTCTTC. Amino acids: CASSLGFGSYNEQFF.

With respect to this clone: One end of the junction fails to match germline, which may point to a read error. This sequence joins TRBV7-6 and TRBJ2-3, with TRBD2 matching 7 bases. CDR1 SGHVS and CDR2 FNYEAQ come from the germline V gene. The CDR3 runs to 14 residues. CDR3 sequence reads: CASSLADKTDTQYF. The CDR3 nucleotides are TGTGCCAGCAGCCTAGCGGACAAAACAGATACGCAGTATTTT.

V is TRBV19 and J is TRBJ1-1; D may be TRBD1 (6 bases). The ends were cut back, 5 bases at V and 5 bases at J, with 15 bases in the middle. CDR1 is LNHDA, CDR2 SQIVND, per germline (reference sequence). The CDR3 is 14 residues long. CDR3 nucleotide sequence: TGTGCCAGTAGTCAACCCGGGGGGCAAACTGAAGCTTTCTTT. It translates to CASSQPGGQTEAFF.

The chain couples TRBV7-2 to TRBJ2-1; 7 positions agree with TRBD2. The germline CDR1 and CDR2 sequences are SGHTA and FQGNSA. V dropped 1 base and J dropped 4; count of bases not matched to a gene: 7. The CDR3 length is 16 residues. The CDR3 region has the DNA TGTGCCAGCAGCTTAGTGGCGGGAGCCCTTTACAATGAGCAGTTCTTC. Protein product: CASSLVAGALYNEQFF.

The CDR3 reads CASSKPASDNEQFF. The CDR3 DNA sequence: TGTGCCAGCAGCAAACCCGCTAGCGACAATGAGCAGTTCTTC. This rearrangement joins TRBV21-1 to TRBJ2-1; the tabulated D call, TRBD2, remains unverified against the DNA. TRBV21-1 is assigned pseudogene status. This CDR3 is built from 14 residues.

This clone was detected only a few times. The genes are TRBV2 and TRBJ1-2; D uncertain. V was pared by 3 bases and J by 3 bases, with 8 bases between. CDR1 and CDR2 from the germline V gene are SNHLY and FYNNEI. CDR3 length: 13 residues. DNA for the CDR3: TGTGCCAGCAGTGATCGTCCCGACTATGGCTACACCTTC. Translated: CASSDRPDYGYTF.

The chain combines TRBV21-1 with TRBJ2-7; the table's D call, TRBD1, has no DNA check behind it. TRBV21-1 is labeled a pseudogene. The CDR3 runs 19 residues. CDR3 DNA sequence: TGTGCCAGCAGCACCTTGACCCGGGGACAGCCTTTACTAAACTACGAGCAGTACTTC. Translating gives CASSTLTRGQPLLNYEQYF.

The chain couples TRBV19 to TRBJ2-7, with a tentative D call TRBD1 (6 bases). The CDR3 covers 13 residues. V lost 5 bases and J 0 bases, leaving 8 bases between the germline ends. Per the germline V gene, CDR1 is LNHDA and CDR2 is SQIVND (reference sequence). Here the CDR3 DNA reads TGTGCCAGTAGTTCGGGACACTCCTACGAGCAGTACTTC. It yields the protein CASSSGHSYEQYF.

The chain carries TRBV11-3 and TRBJ2-1, with D perhaps TRBD1 or TRBD2 (5 bases each). Looked up from germline, CDR1 is SGHNT and CDR2 is YENEEA. CDR3 length equals 16 residues. V was pared by 3 bases and J by 6 bases, with 18 bases between. CDR3 sequence: CASSFSGTWPGNEQFF. Written as DNA, the CDR3 is TGTGCCAGCAGCTTCTCCGGGACCTGGCCCGGCAATGAGCAGTTCTTC.

This rearrangement joins TRBV19 to TRBJ1-6; D may be TRBD1 (6 bases). Trimming pared 1 base from V and 7 bases from J, leaving 17 bases between. The CDR3 is made up of 17 amino acids. The germline gives CDR1 LNHDA, CDR2 SQIVND (reference sequence). As DNA, the CDR3 is TGTGCCAGTAGTATAGGCTTTCAGGGGAGGCCGAATTCACCCCTCCACTTT. Its protein product is CASSIGFQGRPNSPLHF.

The chain joins TRBV23-1 to TRBJ1-5; 8 bases align to TRBD1. TRBV23-1 is known as an ORF, though its function is uncertain. This CDR3 has 18 amino acids. After removal of 2 bases from V and 0 bases from J, the junction contained 9 bases not matched to a gene. The CDR3 DNA reads as TGCGCCAGCAGTCAAACGAGGACAGGGACCTTTAGCAATCAGCCCCAGCATTTT. Translating it yields CASSQTRTGTFSNQPQHF.

The rearrangement links TRBV6-6 to TRBJ2-1; D is ambiguous. Germline-derived CDR1 and CDR2 are MNHNY and SVGAGI (reference sequence). This CDR3 has 11 residues. Trimming took 6 bases from V and 8 from J, leaving 8 bases between them. CDR3 DNA: TGTGCCAGCAGGATCCTAGATGAGCAGTTCTTC. Residues: CASRILDEQFF.

The CDR3 spells CASSPSPDQPQHF. In DNA form, the CDR3 reads TGCGCCAGCAGCCCCTCCCCGGATCAGCCCCAGCATTTT. The rearrangement links TRBV5-1 to TRBJ1-5; D call uncertain. CDR3 size: 13 residues. The germline V gene has CDR1 SGHRS and CDR2 YFSETQ. The V gene lost 4 bases and the J gene lost 5 bases, with 10 bases spanning the gap.

The J gene is TRBJ2-1, the V gene TRBV6-1; TRBD2 is a possible D gene (5 bases). Germline loops: CDR1 MNHNS, CDR2 SASEGT. The CDR3 has 14 amino acids. The germline V and J ends were trimmed by 7 bases and 14 bases, with 24 bases remaining between them. CDR3 loop: CASTPIEVAPRKFF. The CDR3 DNA is TGTGCCAGCACCCCGATTGAAGTAGCGCCCAGGAAGTTCTTC.

The chain links TRBV30 to TRBJ2-2; D possibly corresponds to TRBD1 (5 bases). The CDR3 totals 15 residues. V was clipped by 1 base and J by 0 bases, with 9 bases between them. CDR1 and CDR2 (germline): GTSNPN, SVGIG (reference sequence). The CDR3 nucleotides read TGTGCCTGGAGTGCCGACAGTTCGAACACCGGGGAGCTGTTTTTT. Its translation: CAWSADSSNTGELFF.

J is TRBJ2-1 and V is TRBV29-1; 10 positions match TRBD2. CDR1 and CDR2 (germline): SQVTM, ANQGSEA. The V and J ends lost 6 bases and 4 bases, in that order; junction bases with no gene match: 21. The CDR3 length is 19 residues. The CDR3 region is CSVKYGPQNRAGGYNEQFF. The CDR3 DNA follows: TGCAGCGTCAAGTACGGGCCGCAAAACCGAGCGGGAGGGTACAATGAGCAGTTCTTC.

The V gene is TRBV25-1, the J gene TRBJ1-2; 9 bases map to TRBD1. V shed 5 bases, J shed 6 bases, and the junction held 10 bases outside the gene matches. The CDR3 is made up of 15 amino acids. Germline-derived CDR1 and CDR2 are MGHDK and SYGVNS. This chain's CDR3 is CASSPPGQGVDGYTF. The CDR3 nucleotides are TGTGCCAGCAGTCCACCGGGACAGGGAGTGGATGGCTACACCTTC.

The rearrangement joins TRBV7-6 to TRBJ2-2; TRBD2 matches 12 bases. Losses at the gene ends were 0 bases for V and 3 bases for J; bases not matched to a gene: 5. CDR1 SGHVS and CDR2 FNYEAQ come from the germline V gene. This CDR3 is built from 18 residues. CDR3: CASSLALAGGSHTGELFF. In DNA, the CDR3 is TGTGCCAGCAGCTTAGCACTAGCGGGGGGCAGCCACACCGGGGAGCTGTTTTTT. The full variable domain, completed using reference TRBV7-6 and TRBJ2-2, is GAGVSQSPRYKVTKRGQDVALRCDPISGHVSLYWYRQALGQGPEFLTYFNYEAQQDKSGLPNDRFSAERPEGSISTLTIQRTEQRDSAMYRCASSLALAGGSHTGELFFGEGSRLTVL.

For this clone: It is unclear where the CDR3 begins or ends on the DNA, so no DNA is shown, and the CDR3 is as TCRdb lists it. This sequence joins TRBV9 and TRBJ1-2. Germline-derived CDR1 and CDR2 are SGDLS and YYNGEE. The CDR3 length is 12 residues, termini included. The CDR3 is CASSVGRGALGF.

This chain joins TRBV30 and TRBJ1-2; D might be TRBD1 (5 bases). The CDR3 consists of 13 residues. CDR1 GTSNPN and CDR2 SVGIG come from the germline V gene (reference sequence). The V gene lost 7 bases and the J gene lost 3 bases, with 15 bases spanning the gap. CDR3 bases: TGTGCCTTTCTGGGGCAGGGATACTATGGCTACACCTTC. It specifies CAFLGQGYYGYTF.

The chain joins TRBV5-6 to TRBJ2-1; 10 bases are a match to TRBD2. J gave up 7 bases and V 4 bases, and 5 bases lay outside the gene matches. Per the germline V gene, CDR1 is SGHDT and CDR2 is YYEEEE. The CDR3 is 14 residues long. In DNA, the CDR3 is TGTGCCAGCAGCCGGACTAGCGGAGAAAATGAGCAGTTCTTC. As protein: CASSRTSGENEQFF.

This chain uses TRBV2 with TRBJ2-5; weak D call: TRBD1 (6 bases). The CDR3 contains 15 residues. CDR1 and CDR2 from the germline V gene are SNHLY and FYNNEI. Trimming removed 6 bases from V and 5 bases from J, with 19 bases in between. The CDR3 here is CASRYRVYTGETQYF. The CDR3, as DNA: TGTGCCAGCAGATACAGGGTCTACACCGGGGAGACCCAGTACTTC.